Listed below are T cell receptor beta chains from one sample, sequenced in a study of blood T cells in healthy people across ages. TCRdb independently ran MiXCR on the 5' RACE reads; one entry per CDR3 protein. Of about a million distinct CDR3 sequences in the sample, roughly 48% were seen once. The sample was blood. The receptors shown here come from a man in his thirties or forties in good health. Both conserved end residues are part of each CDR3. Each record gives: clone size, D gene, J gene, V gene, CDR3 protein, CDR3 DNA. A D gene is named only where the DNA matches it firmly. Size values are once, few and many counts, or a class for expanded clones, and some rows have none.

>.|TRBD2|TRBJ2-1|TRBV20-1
CSAYNWGRGDNEQFF
TGCAGTGCCTATAACTGGGGGCGGGGGGACAATGAGCAGTTCTTC
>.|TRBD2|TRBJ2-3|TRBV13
CVSSRRDYTDTQYF
TGTGTCAGCAGCCGACGGGACTATACAGATACGCAGTATTTT
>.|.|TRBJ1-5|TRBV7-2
CASSLYAPTIHQPQHF
TGTGCCAGCAGCTTATACGCCCCCACGATCCATCAGCCCCAGCATTTT
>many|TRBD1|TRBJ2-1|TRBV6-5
CASSYSPGGSYNEQFF
TGTGCCAGCAGTTACAGCCCAGGGGGCTCCTACAATGAGCAGTTCTTC
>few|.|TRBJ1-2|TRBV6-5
CASSSIRVHGYTF
TGTGCCAGCAGTTCCATAAGGGTACATGGCTACACCTTC
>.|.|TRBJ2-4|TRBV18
CASSPASQGLISKNIQYF
TGTGCCAGCTCACCAGCGTCTCAGGGGCTCATCTCCAAAAACATTCAGTACTTC
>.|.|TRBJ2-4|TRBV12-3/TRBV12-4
CASSFETPDIQYF
TGTGCCAGCAGTTTTGAGACCCCGGACATTCAGTACTTC
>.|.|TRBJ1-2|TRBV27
CASSLRGQYGYTF
TGTGCCAGCAGTTTGAGAGGACAATATGGCTACACCTTC
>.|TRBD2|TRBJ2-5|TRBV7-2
CASSLQRGPHETQYF
TGTGCCAGCAGCTTACAGCGGGGGCCTCACGAGACCCAGTACTTC
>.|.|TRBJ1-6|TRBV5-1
CASSSTAFLQNSPLHF
TGCGCCAGCAGCTCCACAGCGTTTCTCCAGAATTCACCCCTCCACTTT
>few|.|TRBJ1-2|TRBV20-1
CSARVAGGYYGYTF
TGCAGTGCTAGAGTAGCCGGGGGGTACTATGGCTACACCTTC
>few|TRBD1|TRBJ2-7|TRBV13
CASSLDRWGEQYF
TGTGCCAGCAGCTTGGACAGGTGGGGCGAGCAGTACTTC
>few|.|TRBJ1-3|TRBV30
CAWSGSGGISGNTIYF
TGTGCCTGGAGTGGGTCGGGAGGGATCTCTGGAAACACCATATATTTT
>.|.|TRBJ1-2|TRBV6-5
CASLGPNYGYTF
TGTGCCAGCCTAGGACCGAACTATGGCTACACCTTC
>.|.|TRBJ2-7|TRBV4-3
CASSQGLASTYEQYF
TGCGCCAGCAGCCAAGGCCTAGCGTCTACCTACGAGCAGTACTTC
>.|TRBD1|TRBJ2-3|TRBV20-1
CSCRQGAADTQYF
TGCAGCTGTCGACAGGGGGCCGCAGATACGCAGTATTTT
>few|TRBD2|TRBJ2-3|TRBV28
CASSLREASGGAADTQYF
TGTGCCAGCAGTTTACGGGAGGCTAGCGGGGGGGCCGCAGATACGCAGTATTTT
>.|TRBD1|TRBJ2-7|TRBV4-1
CASNQDTGRGTYEQYF
TGCGCCAGCAACCAAGATACCGGCAGGGGGACCTACGAGCAGTACTTC
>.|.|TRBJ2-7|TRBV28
CASSSPGTYAYEQYF
TGTGCCAGCAGTTCCCCGGGCACCTACGCCTACGAGCAGTACTTC
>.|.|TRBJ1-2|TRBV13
CASSFYRHTTNYGYTF
TGTGCCAGCAGCTTCTACAGGCACACTACTAACTATGGCTACACCTTC
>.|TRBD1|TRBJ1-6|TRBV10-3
CAINRDRNSPLHF
TGTGCCATCAACCGGGACAGGAATTCACCCCTCCACTTT
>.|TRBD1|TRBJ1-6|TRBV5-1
CASSFSGTDYNSPLHF
TGCGCCAGCAGCTTTTCCGGGACAGACTATAATTCACCCCTCCACTTT
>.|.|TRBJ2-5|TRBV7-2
CASSFSGGREETQYF
TGTGCCAGCAGCTTTAGTGGGGGGCGCGAAGAGACCCAGTACTTC
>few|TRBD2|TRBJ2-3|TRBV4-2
CASSRSGGAYGDTQYF
TGTGCCAGCAGCCGTAGCGGGGGGGCTTATGGGGATACGCAGTATTTT
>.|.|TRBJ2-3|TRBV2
CAQNAGTRSTDTQYF
TGTGCCCAAAACGCCGGGACTCGTAGCACGGATACGCAGTATTTT
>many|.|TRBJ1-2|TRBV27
CASTSRGVNGYTF
TGTGCCAGCACCTCCCGGGGCGTAAATGGCTACACCTTC
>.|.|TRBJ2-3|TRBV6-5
CASSYRTNTVTQYF
TGTGCCAGCAGTTACCGGACTAACACAGTTACGCAGTATTTT
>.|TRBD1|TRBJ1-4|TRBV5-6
CASSFRDRGQLFF
TGTGCCAGCAGCTTCCGGGACAGGGGACAACTGTTTTTT
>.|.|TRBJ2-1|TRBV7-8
CASSPARGRDNEQFF
TGTGCCAGCAGCCCAGCGCGGGGCAGGGACAATGAGCAGTTCTTC
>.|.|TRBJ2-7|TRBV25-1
CASSDRGNHYEQYF
TGTGCCAGCAGTGACAGGGGAAACCACTACGAGCAGTACTTC
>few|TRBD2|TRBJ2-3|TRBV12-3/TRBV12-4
CASSPRGFSGGPLLTDTQYF
TGTGCCAGCAGTCCGCGCGGCTTTAGCGGGGGCCCATTACTCACAGATACGCAGTATTTT
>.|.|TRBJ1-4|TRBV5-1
CASSTDRPSEKLFF
TGCGCCAGCAGCACGGACAGACCCAGCGAAAAACTGTTTTTT
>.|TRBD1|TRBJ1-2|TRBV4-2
CASSQETDRRYYGYTF
TGTGCCAGCAGCCAAGAGACGGACAGGCGATACTATGGCTACACCTTC